This is a list of T cell receptor beta chains from one sample in a study of regulatory T cells in long-lasting Graves disease. MiXCR, applied by TCRdb to the multiplex PCR reads, yields one record per CDR3 protein. The table shows roughly 530,000 distinct CDR3 sequences, with about 15% occurring only once. These data also formed part of another study, on T cells in Graves' hyperthyroidism and ophthalmopathy.

The sample here was peripheral blood mononuclear cells (PBMCs), taken at new diagnosis, from a patient treated with antithyroid drugs. The receptor set was obtained from a woman aged 35-60 years with Graves disease. Each CDR3 is given with its conserved first and last residue. The D gene is left open where the match is weak. The size field is filled for only some rows; it gives once, few, many or a size class.

TRBV6-1	NA	TRBJ2-7	NA	TGTGCCAGCAGTAAAGGGGTCAGCGAGCAGTACTTC	CASSKGVSEQYF
TRBV7-9	NA	TRBJ2-1	many	TGTGCCAGCACCGAGGACTGGGGCTCCTACAATGAGCAGTTCTTC	CASTEDWGSYNEQFF
TRBV5-1	NA	TRBJ1-1	medium-sized	TGTGCCAGCAGCTCGGCGTCCAGGAACACTGAAGCTTTCTTT	CASSSASRNTEAFF
TRBV11-2	NA	TRBJ2-1	NA	TGTGCCAGCAGCTCAAACAGGGCCTCCTACAATGAGCAGTTCTTC	CASSSNRASYNEQFF
TRBV27	NA	TRBJ1-3	NA	TGTGCCAGCAGTTTGTCCTGGGGTAACACCATATATTTT	CASSLSWGNTIYF
TRBV14	NA	TRBJ2-1	NA	TGTGCCAGCAGCCGGGCCCCGGGACTTTACAATGAGCAGTTCTTC	CASSRAPGLYNEQFF
TRBV29-1	TRBD2	TRBJ2-3	NA	TGCAGCGTTGGGGGGATAGCGGGGGTTAGCACAGATACGCAGTATTTT	CSVGGIAGVSTDTQYF
TRBV20-1	NA	TRBJ1-3	few	TGCAGTGCTAGAGATTTGGCGGGACACCACTCTGGAAACACCATATATTTT	CSARDLAGHHSGNTIYF
TRBV9	TRBD1	TRBJ2-1	few	TGTGCCAGCAGCCTTCGGGACGACAGGGGGAATGAGCAGTTCTTC	CASSLRDDRGNEQFF
TRBV28	NA	TRBJ1-2	many	TGTGCCAGCAGTGGGGGGTCAGCTGCTAACTATGGCTACACCTTC	CASSGGSAANYGYTF
TRBV2	NA	TRBJ1-2	many	TGTGCCAGCAGTGGCCGGGCCCTCTATGGCTACACCTTC	CASSGRALYGYTF
TRBV6-1	TRBD1	TRBJ2-7	many	TGTGCCAGCAGGGACAGGGACGAGCAGTACTTC	CASRDRDEQYF
TRBV30	NA	TRBJ1-6	many	TGTGCCTGGAGTCCCCAGAATTCACCCCTCCACTTT	CAWSPQNSPLHF
TRBV12-3/TRBV12-4	TRBD2	TRBJ2-3	NA	TGTGCCAGCAGTTTCTCCCCTATGACTAGCGGGAGTTCAGATACGCAGTATTTT	CASSFSPMTSGSSDTQYF
TRBV27	NA	TRBJ1-6	NA	TGTGCCAGCACCAACCCCCCGGTACCCCTCCACTTT	CASTNPPVPLHF
TRBV10-2	NA	TRBJ1-5	NA	TGCGCCAGCGAAGGGGGGGGGAATCTCAATCAGCCCCAGCATTTT	CASEGGGNLNQPQHF
TRBV6-1	NA	TRBJ1-4	NA	TGTGCCAGCAGCTTTAGGTCTTTAGGGTTTAATGAAAAACTGTTTTTT	CASSFRSLGFNEKLFF
TRBV2	NA	TRBJ1-1	many	TGTGCCAGCACCCGGGACGCAGGCCGTATCATGAACACTGAAGCTTTCTTT	CASTRDAGRIMNTEAFF
TRBV7-2	TRBD2	TRBJ2-2	NA	TGTGCCAGCAGCTTAGGCATCGGGGGGACCGGGGAGCTGTTTTTT	CASSLGIGGTGELFF
TRBV6-1	NA	TRBJ2-7	NA	TGTGCCAGCAGATCTTTCGGGACCTCAAGCTCCTACGAGCAGCACTTC	CASRSFGTSSSYEQHF
TRBV28	NA	TRBJ1-5	many	TGTGCCAGCAGTCCACGGGCAGGGAGTAGCAATCAGCCCCAGCATTTT	CASSPRAGSSNQPQHF
TRBV30	NA	TRBJ1-2	NA	TGTGCCTGGAGTGTACGAGTGGGGGGCGTTTATGGCTACACCTTC	CAWSVRVGGVYGYTF
TRBV20-1	NA	TRBJ1-1	many	TGCAGTGCGGGATCCGGGGCGAACACTGAAGCTTTCTTT	CSAGSGANTEAFF
TRBV7-3	TRBD2	TRBJ2-3	many	TGTGCCAGCAGCCCTAGCGGGGGATCCACAGATACGCAGTATTTT	CASSPSGGSTDTQYF
TRBV7-9	NA	TRBJ1-4	NA	TGTGCCAGCACCTTACAGGGCGGGGATGAAAAACTGTTTTTT	CASTLQGGDEKLFF
TRBV2	NA	TRBJ1-2	many	TGTGCCAGCGTCCGGGACGGATATGGCTACACCTTC	CASVRDGYGYTF
TRBV5-1	TRBD2	TRBJ2-5	NA	TGCGCCAGCAGCCCTGGGACTAGCGGGGGGGAGGAGAAGACCCAGTACTTC	CASSPGTSGGEEKTQYF
TRBV12-3/TRBV12-4	NA	TRBJ1-2	many	TGTGCCAGCAGTGTTAGGGAATTAGGTGGCTACACCTTC	CASSVRELGGYTF
TRBV10-2	NA	TRBJ1-3	few	TGCGCCAGCAGTGAGTCCCGGACACACTCTGGAAACACCATATATTTT	CASSESRTHSGNTIYF
TRBV12-3/TRBV12-4	TRBD1	TRBJ1-1	many	TGTGCCAGCAGATTGACAGGGACTAAAGGCACTGAAGCTTTCTTT	CASRLTGTKGTEAFF
TRBV5-1	NA	TRBJ1-1	many	TGCGCCAGCAGCTCCGGCCCTACGACTGAAGCTTTCTTT	CASSSGPTTEAFF
TRBV3-1	TRBD2	TRBJ2-5	NA	TGTGCCAGCAGCCTATCTAGCGGGGGGTTGTACCAAGAGACCCAGTACTTC	CASSLSSGGLYQETQYF
TRBV11-2	NA	TRBJ1-4	many	TGTGCCAGCAGCCCATGGCCGCCAACTAATGAAAAACTGTTTTTT	CASSPWPPTNEKLFF
TRBV9	NA	TRBJ2-1	NA	TGTGCCAGCAGCGTAAAAGGGGTTGAGCAGTTCTTC	CASSVKGVEQFF
TRBV2	NA	TRBJ2-7	many	TGTGCCAGCAGTCTACTAGGACACCGGGTGAACACCGAGCAGTACTTC	CASSLLGHRVNTEQYF
TRBV14	NA	TRBJ1-2	few	TGTGCCAGCAGCCAAGATAGAATTGGCTACACCTTC	CASSQDRIGYTF
TRBV20-1	TRBD1	TRBJ1-1	many	TGCAGTGCCATCGACAGGGGGCGTGAAGCTTTCTTT	CSAIDRGREAFF
TRBV6-5	TRBD1	TRBJ2-2	NA	TGTGCCAGCAGTTGGGGACAGGGCCAGAACACCGGGGAGCTGTTTTTT	CASSWGQGQNTGELFF
TRBV7-2	NA	TRBJ2-5	NA	TGTGCCAGCAGCCGTAGCGGAACGGAGACCCAGTACTTC	CASSRSGTETQYF
TRBV2	NA	TRBJ2-1	many	TGTGCCAGCAGTCTAGATGGGGGGGCGTCCCGTCCCAACAATGAGCAGTTCTTC	CASSLDGGASRPNNEQFF
TRBV7-2	NA	TRBJ2-7	NA	TGTGCCAGCAGCTTGCAAGGTAGAAGCTACGAGCAGTACTTC	CASSLQGRSYEQYF
TRBV7-8	NA	TRBJ1-1	many	TGTGCCAGCAGCTTTGGGATTGAAGCTTTCTTT	CASSFGIEAFF
TRBV5-1	NA	TRBJ2-5	few	TGCGCCAGCAGCTTGGCGGGGGGCACAGAGACCCAGTACTTC	CASSLAGGTETQYF
TRBV19	NA	TRBJ1-5	few	TGTGCCAGTATTGGAACTTGGGACCTCAATCAACCCCAGCATTTT	CASIGTWDLNQPQHF
TRBV10-2	NA	TRBJ1-2	few	TGCGCCAGCAGTAAGGAGACAGCTAACTATGGCTACACCTTC	CASSKETANYGYTF
TRBV12-3/TRBV12-4	NA	TRBJ1-1	many	TGTGCCAGCAGGCCTGGATCGGGGCGCACTGAAGCTTTCTTT	CASRPGSGRTEAFF
TRBV5-4	TRBD1	TRBJ1-2	many	TGTGCCAGCAGCCGGGACAGGACTAACTATGGCTACACCTTC	CASSRDRTNYGYTF
TRBV11-1	TRBD1	TRBJ1-1	NA	TGTGCCAGCAGCTTAGGGTGGCGTCTGGGACAGGGCATCCCTGAAGCTTTCTTT	CASSLGWRLGQGIPEAFF
TRBV28	TRBD1	TRBJ1-3	many	TGTGCCAGCAGACCACTACAGGGGGCTGGAAACACCATATATTTT	CASRPLQGAGNTIYF
TRBV5-1	TRBD1	TRBJ1-1	NA	TGCGCCAGCAGCTTGAGGGGGCAGGGAGGTGAAGCTTTCTTT	CASSLRGQGGEAFF
TRBV28	TRBD2	TRBJ2-1	many	TGTGCCAGCAGTACCGCGGGGGTAGGCTACAATGAGCAGTTCTTC	CASSTAGVGYNEQFF
TRBV4-1	NA	TRBJ1-1	NA	TGCGCCAGCAGCCTGACCCCGGACACTGAAGCTTTCTTT	CASSLTPDTEAFF